These T cell receptor beta chains were read from a single sample in a study of blood T cell repertoires in COVID-19. Libraries were prepared by immunoSEQ multiplex PCR; TCRdb keeps only in-frame clonotypes and omits some of them. This sample carries approximately 80,000 clones, 88% of them seen once, and the ten largest clones take approximately 6.7%. The sample taken for sequencing was peripheral blood. These receptors were obtained from a woman of 80 years or more with acute or convalescent COVID-19. CDR3s include the opening cysteine and the closing phenylalanine or tryptophan.

V	J	CDR3
TRBV30	TRBJ1-1	CAWSLRGNTEAFF
TRBV4-1	TRBJ1-1	CASSQVPGQGLEAFF
TRBV14	TRBJ1-6	CASSQGPGGTYNSPLHF
TRBV3-1/TRBV3-2	TRBJ1-4	CASSLSPGINEKLFF
TRBV27	TRBJ2-2	CASGLGSNTGELFF
TRBV7-2	TRBJ1-3	CASSRRWTGGNTIYF
TRBV19	TRBJ1-1	CASSPEGSNTEAFF
TRBV9	TRBJ1-3	CASSSIGGSGNTIYF
TRBV19	TRBJ2-5	CASSGGLAEQETQYF
TRBV18	TRBJ1-5	CASSPGDRARNQPQHF
TRBV27	TRBJ2-7	CASSSKQGATYEQYF
TRBV5-6	TRBJ2-7	CASSDLRTSGRVSYEQYF
TRBV5-6	TRBJ1-2	CASSWGQGVAF
TRBV19	TRBJ1-2	CASSTLGGVGYGYTF
TRBV7-9	TRBJ1-1	CASSLGTGFTEAFF
TRBV7-9	TRBJ2-7	CASSPGGIDEQYF
TRBV15	TRBJ1-5	CATSTDRLGDQPQHF
TRBV19	TRBJ1-1	CASSIDGRGGTEAFF
TRBV15	TRBJ1-1	CATSRDLRRRSTEAFF
TRBV2	TRBJ1-2	CASRGDRRNYGYTF
TRBV7-8	TRBJ2-3	CASSPNLAGGLLDTQYF
TRBV14	TRBJ1-2	CASSQDWRDGYTF
TRBV5-1	TRBJ2-3	CASSLWETGTDTQYF
TRBV5-8	TRBJ1-1	CASSLFGGLNTEAFF
TRBV28	TRBJ2-1	CASSRDRTYNEQFF
TRBV6-5	TRBJ2-2	CASRSLAVTGELFF
TRBV3-1/TRBV3-2	TRBJ1-2	CASTLTGDYGYTF
TRBV19	TRBJ2-7	CASSQAGAGPSYEQYF
TRBV30	TRBJ1-4	CAWSISNEKLFF
TRBV30	TRBJ2-7	CAWSVQAYEQYF
TRBV7-3	TRBJ2-2	CASSFWTGSTGELFF
TRBV5-8	TRBJ1-6	CASSLAPQGWNSPLHF
TRBV12-3/TRBV12-4	TRBJ1-1	CASSVLTEAFF
TRBV3-1/TRBV3-2	TRBJ1-1	CASSQDGGAATEAFF
TRBV10-3	TRBJ1-1	CATQEMTVNTEAFF
TRBV5-8	TRBJ1-5	CASSLESGTGGGSQHF